One T cell receptor beta chain is described in this entry. Its antigen is currently unknown. CDR1 and CDR2 from the germline V gene are MNHNS and SASEGT. Trimming stripped 2 bases from V and 8 bases from J, with 18 bases between. The CDR3 has 15 amino acids. The entry originates in a study of identical twins. TCRdb re-derived calls from the 5' RACE reads in MiXCR, one entry per CDR3 protein. The sample gives 1.5 million to 2 million distinct CDR3 sequences, about 32% of which show up once; approximately 0.25% is in the top ten. Study outcomes and limitations: For monozygotic twins, models underestimated out-of-frame TCR alpha sharing. Not following the same donors, the study drew its conclusions from cross-sectional statistical analysis. Insertions were fewer in abundant cord blood beta clonotypes, whereas memory repertoires showed none of this pattern.

The TCR originated in a newborn girl in good health. Sequencing was performed on cord blood. V usage is TRBV6-1 and J usage is TRBJ1-2; unclear D gene. DNA of the CDR3: TGTGCCAGCAGTGAATGGCGGGAAGTCTCTTGGGGCTACACCTTC. This codes for CASSEWREVSWGYTF.